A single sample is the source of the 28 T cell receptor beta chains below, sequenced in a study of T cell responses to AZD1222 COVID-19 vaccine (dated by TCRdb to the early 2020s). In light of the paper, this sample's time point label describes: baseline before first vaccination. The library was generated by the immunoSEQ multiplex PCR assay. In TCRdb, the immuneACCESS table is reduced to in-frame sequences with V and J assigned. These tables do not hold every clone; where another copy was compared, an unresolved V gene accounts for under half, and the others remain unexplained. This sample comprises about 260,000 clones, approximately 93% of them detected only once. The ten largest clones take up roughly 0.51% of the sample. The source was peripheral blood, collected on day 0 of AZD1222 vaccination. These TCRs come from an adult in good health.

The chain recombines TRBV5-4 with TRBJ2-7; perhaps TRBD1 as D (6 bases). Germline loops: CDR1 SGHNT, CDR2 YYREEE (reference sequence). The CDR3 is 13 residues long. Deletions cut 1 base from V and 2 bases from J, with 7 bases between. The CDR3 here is CASSLNRAYEQYF. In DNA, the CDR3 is TGTGCCAGCAGCTTGAACAGGGCCTACGAGCAGTACTTC.

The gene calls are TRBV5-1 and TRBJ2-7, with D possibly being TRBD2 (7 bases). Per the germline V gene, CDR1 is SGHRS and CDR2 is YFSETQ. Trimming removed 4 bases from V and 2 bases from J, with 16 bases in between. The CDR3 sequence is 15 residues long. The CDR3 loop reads CASSAQGRVPYEQYF. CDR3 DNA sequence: TGCGCCAGCAGCGCCCAGGGGAGGGTCCCCTACGAGCAGTACTTC.

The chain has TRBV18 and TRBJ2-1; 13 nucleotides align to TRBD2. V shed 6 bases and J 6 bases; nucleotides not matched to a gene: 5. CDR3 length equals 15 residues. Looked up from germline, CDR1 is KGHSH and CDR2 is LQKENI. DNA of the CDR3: TGTGCCAGCTCGCAACTAGCGGGAGGGGGCAATGAGCAGTTCTTC. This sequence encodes CASSQLAGGGNEQFF. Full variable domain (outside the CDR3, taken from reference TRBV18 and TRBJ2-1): NAGVMQNPRHLVRRRGQEARLRCSPMKGHSHVYWYRQLPEEGLKFMVYLQKENIIDESGMPKERFSAEFPKEGPSILRIQQVVRGDSAAYFCASSQLAGGGNEQFFGPGTRLTVL.

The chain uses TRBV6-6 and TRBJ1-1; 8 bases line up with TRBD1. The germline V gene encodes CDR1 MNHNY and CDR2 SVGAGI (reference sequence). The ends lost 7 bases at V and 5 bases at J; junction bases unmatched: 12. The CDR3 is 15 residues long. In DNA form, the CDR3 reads TGTGCCAGCACCAGGACAGGGAAGGTAGGAACTGAAGCTTTCTTT. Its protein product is CASTRTGKVGTEAFF.

This chain's CDR3 is CASSPSSGANVLTF. DNA for the CDR3: TGTGCCAGTAGTCCTAGCTCTGGGGCCAACGTCCTGACTTTC. The chain uses TRBV19 and TRBJ2-6, with no clear D. Trimming took off 5 bases at V and 0 bases at J, with 5 bases between the two ends. Germline V gene sequence: CDR1 LNHDA, CDR2 SQIVND (reference sequence). The CDR3 is 14 residues long.

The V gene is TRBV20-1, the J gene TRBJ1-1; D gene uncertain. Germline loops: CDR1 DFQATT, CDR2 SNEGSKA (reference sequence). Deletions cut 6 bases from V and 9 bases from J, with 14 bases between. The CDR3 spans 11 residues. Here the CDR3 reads CSALTPPQAFF. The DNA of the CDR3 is TGCAGTGCCCTCACCCCCCCCCAAGCTTTCTTT.

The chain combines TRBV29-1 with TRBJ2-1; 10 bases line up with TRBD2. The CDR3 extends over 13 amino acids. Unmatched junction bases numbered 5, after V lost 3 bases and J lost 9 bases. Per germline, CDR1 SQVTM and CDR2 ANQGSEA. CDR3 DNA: TGCAGCGTTGAGGCCGCTAGCGGGAGTGAGCAGTTCTTC. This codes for CSVEAASGSEQFF.

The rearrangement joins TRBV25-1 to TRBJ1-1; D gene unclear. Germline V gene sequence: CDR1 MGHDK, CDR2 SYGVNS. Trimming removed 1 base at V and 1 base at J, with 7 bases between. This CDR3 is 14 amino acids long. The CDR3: CASSEWKENTEAFF. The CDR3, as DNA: TGTGCCAGCAGTGAATGGAAGGAGAACACTGAAGCTTTCTTT.

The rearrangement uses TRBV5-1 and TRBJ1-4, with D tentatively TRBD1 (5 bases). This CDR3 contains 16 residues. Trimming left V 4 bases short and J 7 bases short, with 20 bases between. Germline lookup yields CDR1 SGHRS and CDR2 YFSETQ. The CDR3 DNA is TGCGCCAGCAGCCCCGGGGCGGACACGCGTGGTGAAAAACTGTTTTTT. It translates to CASSPGADTRGEKLFF.

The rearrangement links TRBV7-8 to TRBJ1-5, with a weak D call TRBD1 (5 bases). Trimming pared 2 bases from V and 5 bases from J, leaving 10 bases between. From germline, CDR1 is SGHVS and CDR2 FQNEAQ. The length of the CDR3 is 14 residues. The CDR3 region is CASSLSEGHQPQHF. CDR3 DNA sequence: TGTGCCAGCAGCTTATCCGAGGGGCATCAGCCCCAGCATTTT.

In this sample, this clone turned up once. The CDR3 coding sequence is TGTGCCAGCAGCCAAGAAGGAGGACGCTACAATGAGCAGTTCTTC. Residues: CASSQEGGRYNEQFF. The V and J genes are TRBV3-1 (or the pseudogene TRBV3-2) and TRBJ2-1, with a possible D match to TRBD2 (5 bases). Germline V gene lookup returns CDR1 LGHDT and CDR2 YNNKEL (reference sequence). Trimming took off 0 bases at V and 3 bases at J, with 9 bases between the two ends. The CDR3 covers 15 residues.

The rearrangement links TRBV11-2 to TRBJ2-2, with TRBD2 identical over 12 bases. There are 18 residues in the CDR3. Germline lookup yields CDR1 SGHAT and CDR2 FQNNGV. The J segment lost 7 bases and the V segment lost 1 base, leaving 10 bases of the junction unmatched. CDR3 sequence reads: CASSLGLAGGSGGGELFF. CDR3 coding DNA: TGTGCCAGCAGCTTAGGTCTAGCGGGAGGGTCTGGTGGCGGGGAGCTGTTTTTT.

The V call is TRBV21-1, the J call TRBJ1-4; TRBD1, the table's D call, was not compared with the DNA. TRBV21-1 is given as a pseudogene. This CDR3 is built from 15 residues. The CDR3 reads CASSIRDRAPEKLFF. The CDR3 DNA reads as TGTGCCAGCAGCATCCGGGACAGGGCCCCTGAAAAACTGTTTTTT.

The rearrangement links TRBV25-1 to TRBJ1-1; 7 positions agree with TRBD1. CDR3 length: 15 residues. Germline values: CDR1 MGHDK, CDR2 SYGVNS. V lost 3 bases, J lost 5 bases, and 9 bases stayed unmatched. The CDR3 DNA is TGTGCCAGCAGTGATACCCTCAGGGGGGATACTGAAGCTTTCTTT. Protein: CASSDTLRGDTEAFF. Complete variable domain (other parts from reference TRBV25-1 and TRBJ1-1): EADIYQTPRYLVIGTGKKITLECSQTMGHDKMYWYQQDPGMELHLIHYSYGVNSTEKGDLSSESTVSRIRTEHFPLTLESARPSHTSQYLCASSDTLRGDTEAFFGQGTRLTVV.

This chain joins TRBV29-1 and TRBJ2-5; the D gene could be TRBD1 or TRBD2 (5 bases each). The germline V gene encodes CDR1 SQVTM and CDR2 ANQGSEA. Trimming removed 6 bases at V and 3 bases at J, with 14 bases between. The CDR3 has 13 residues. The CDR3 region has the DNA TGCAGCGTCCCCGGGGCAGGGAAAGAGACCCAGTACTTC. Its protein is CSVPGAGKETQYF.

CDR3 sequence: CASSLAGNGAGELFF. The CDR3 DNA is TGCGCCAGCAGCTTGGCTGGGAATGGGGCCGGGGAGCTGTTTTTT. This rearrangement joins TRBV5-1 to TRBJ2-2; D gene ambiguous. The V gene's germline CDR1 is SGHRS and CDR2 YFSETQ. The CDR3 length is 15 residues. The V end lost 0 bases, the J end lost 6 bases, and 12 bases lay between the germline ends.

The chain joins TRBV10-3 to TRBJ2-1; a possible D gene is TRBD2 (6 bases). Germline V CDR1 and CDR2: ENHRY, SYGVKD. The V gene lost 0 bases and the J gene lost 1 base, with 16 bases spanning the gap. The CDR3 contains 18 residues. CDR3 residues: CAISESPQSGGSYNEQFF. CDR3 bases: TGTGCCATCAGTGAGTCGCCCCAGTCCGGGGGTTCCTACAATGAGCAGTTCTTC.

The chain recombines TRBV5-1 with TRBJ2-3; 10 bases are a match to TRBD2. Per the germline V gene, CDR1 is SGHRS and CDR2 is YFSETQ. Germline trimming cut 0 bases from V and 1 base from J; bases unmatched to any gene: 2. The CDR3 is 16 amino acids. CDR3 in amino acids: CASSLAGTSGTDTQYF. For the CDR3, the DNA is TGCGCCAGCAGCTTGGCGGGGACTAGCGGCACAGATACGCAGTATTTT.

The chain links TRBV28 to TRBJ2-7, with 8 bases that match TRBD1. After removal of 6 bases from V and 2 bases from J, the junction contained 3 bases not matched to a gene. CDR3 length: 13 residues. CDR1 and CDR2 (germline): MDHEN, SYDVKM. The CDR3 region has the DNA TGTGCCAGCAGGACAGGGGTCCCCTACGAGCAGTACTTC. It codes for CASRTGVPYEQYF.

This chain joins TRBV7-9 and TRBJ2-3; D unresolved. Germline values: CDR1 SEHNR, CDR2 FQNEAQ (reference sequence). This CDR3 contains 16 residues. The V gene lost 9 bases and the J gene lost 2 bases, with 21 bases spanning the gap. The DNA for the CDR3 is TGTGCCAGTACCCATCGGGCAGATAGGGACACAGATACGCAGTATTTT. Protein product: CASTHRADRDTDTQYF.

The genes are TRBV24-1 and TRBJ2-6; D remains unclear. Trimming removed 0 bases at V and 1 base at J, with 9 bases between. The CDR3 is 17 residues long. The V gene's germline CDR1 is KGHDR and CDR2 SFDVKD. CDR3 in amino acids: CATSDLPPGSGANVLTF. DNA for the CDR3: TGTGCCACCAGTGATTTGCCCCCAGGTTCTGGGGCCAACGTCCTGACTTTC.

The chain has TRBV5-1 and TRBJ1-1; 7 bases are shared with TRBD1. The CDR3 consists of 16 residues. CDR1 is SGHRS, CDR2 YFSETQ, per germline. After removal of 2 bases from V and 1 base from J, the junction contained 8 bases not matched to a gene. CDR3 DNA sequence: TGCGCCAGCAGCTTCGGACAGGTTAGAGGGAACACTGAAGCTTTCTTT. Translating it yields CASSFGQVRGNTEAFF.

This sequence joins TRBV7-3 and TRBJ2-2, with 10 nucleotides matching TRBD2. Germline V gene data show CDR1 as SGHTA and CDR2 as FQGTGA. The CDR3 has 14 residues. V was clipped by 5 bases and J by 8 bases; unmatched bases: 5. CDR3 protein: CASSALAGRGELFF. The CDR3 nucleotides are TGTGCCAGCAGCGCACTAGCGGGGAGAGGGGAGCTGTTTTTT.

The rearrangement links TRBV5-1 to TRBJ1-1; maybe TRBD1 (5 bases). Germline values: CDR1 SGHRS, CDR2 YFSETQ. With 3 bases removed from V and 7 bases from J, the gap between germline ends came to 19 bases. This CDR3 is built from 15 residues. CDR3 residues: CASSSSGGSIFEAFF. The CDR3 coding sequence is TGCGCCAGCAGCTCGAGCGGGGGTTCCATTTTTGAAGCTTTCTTT.

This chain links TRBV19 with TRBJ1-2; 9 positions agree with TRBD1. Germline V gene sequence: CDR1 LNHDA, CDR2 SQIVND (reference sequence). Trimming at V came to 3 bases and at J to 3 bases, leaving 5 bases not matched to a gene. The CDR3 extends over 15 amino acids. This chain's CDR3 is CASSIVRTGDYGYTF. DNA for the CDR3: TGTGCCAGTAGTATTGTCCGGACAGGGGACTATGGCTACACCTTC.

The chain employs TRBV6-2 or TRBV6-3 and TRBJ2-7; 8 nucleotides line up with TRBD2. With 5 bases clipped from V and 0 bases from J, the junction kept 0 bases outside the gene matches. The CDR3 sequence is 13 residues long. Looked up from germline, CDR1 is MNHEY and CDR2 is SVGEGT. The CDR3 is CASSTSGSYEQYF. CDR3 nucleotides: TGTGCCAGCAGTACTAGCGGCTCCTACGAGCAGTACTTC.

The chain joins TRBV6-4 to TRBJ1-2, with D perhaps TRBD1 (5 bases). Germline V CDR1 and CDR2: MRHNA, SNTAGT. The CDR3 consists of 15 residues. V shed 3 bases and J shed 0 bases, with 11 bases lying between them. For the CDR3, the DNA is TGTGCCAGCAGTGATGGGGCAGCAGCTAACTATGGCTACACCTTC. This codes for CASSDGAAANYGYTF.

The CDR3 coding sequence is TGTGCCAGCAGCTACACAGCGGGGGGGAATACCTACGAGCAGTACTTC. Encoded protein: CASSYTAGGNTYEQYF. The J gene is TRBJ2-7, the V gene TRBV5-4; 10 bases match TRBD2. Trimming removed 3 bases from V and 2 bases from J; junction bases left unmatched: 8. Germline CDR1 SGHNT, CDR2 YYREEE (reference sequence). CDR3 size: 16 residues.